What follows are 4 T cell receptor beta chains derived from one specimen sequenced in a study of human T cells and chemical hapten exposure. This sample's time point: pre-sensitization, week 0. Treatment indicated: therapeutic diphenylcyclopropenone sensitization with weekly scalp DPC. TCRdb re-derived calls from the RACE reads in MiXCR, one entry per CDR3 protein. The sample holds under 200,000 distinct CDR3 sequences, roughly 30% seen once. The sample consisted of whole blood, taken in connection with sensitization to the hapten diphenylcyclopropenone (DPC). These receptors were obtained from a woman in her 30s with alopecia areata. Some clones in this sample may be carry-over from other donors' samples.

This chain joins TRBV3-1 and TRBJ1-6, with a weak D call TRBD1 (5 bases). V dropped 0 bases and J dropped 7 bases, with 7 bases sitting between them. This CDR3 comprises 14 residues. The V gene's germline CDR1 is LGHDT and CDR2 YNNKEL (reference sequence). As DNA, the CDR3 is TGTGCCAGCAGCCAAGAGGGGGGGAATTCACCCCTCCACTTT. This gives the protein CASSQEGGNSPLHF. Full variable domain (missing parts from reference TRBV3-1 and TRBJ1-6): DTAVSQTPKYLVTQMGNDKSIKCEQNLGHDTMYWYKQDSKKFLKIMFSYNNKELIINETVPNRFSPKSPDKAHLNLHINSLELGDSAVYFCASSQEGGNSPLHFGNGTRLTVT.

A few counts support this clonotype. The gene calls are TRBV11-1 and TRBJ2-1; 10 positions agree with TRBD2. This CDR3 comprises 19 residues. Germline loops: CDR1 SGHAT, CDR2 FQDESV (reference sequence). Losses at the gene ends were 5 bases for V and 8 bases for J; bases not matched to a gene: 21. The CDR3 bases are TGTGCCAGCAGCCCGAAACTCGCCCTAGCGGGAGCCGTCGTCGATGAGCAGTTCTTC. Its protein product is CASSPKLALAGAVVDEQFF. Full variable domain (rest looked up from reference TRBV11-1 and TRBJ2-1): EAEVAQSPRYKITEKSQAVAFWCDPISGHATLYWYRQILGQGPELLVQFQDESVVDDSQLPKDRFSAERLKGVDSTLKIQPAELGDSAMYLCASSPKLALAGAVVDEQFFGPGTRLTVL.

The chain joins TRBV28 to TRBJ2-7, with 8 bases identical to TRBD1. Germline V gene lookup returns CDR1 MDHEN and CDR2 SYDVKM. The length of the CDR3 is 15 residues. J gave up 3 bases and V 5 bases, and 9 bases lay outside the gene matches. DNA for the CDR3: TGTGCCAGCAGTGGGACCGGGACAGGTTTCTACGAGCAGTACTTC. Amino acid sequence: CASSGTGTGFYEQYF.

This clonotype was observed a handful of times. V is TRBV6-2 or TRBV6-3 and J is TRBJ2-3; unclear D gene. Germline CDR1 and CDR2: MNHEY and SVGEGT. This CDR3 has 15 amino acids. V lost 4 bases to trimming and J lost 6 bases, with 17 bases between them. The CDR3 here is CASSSTTPIADTQYF. CDR3 coding DNA: TGTGCCAGCAGTTCCACGACCCCGATCGCGGATACGCAGTATTTT.